The 24 T cell receptor beta chains in this list originate from one sample, sequenced in a study of beta chain features in type 1 diabetes (dated by TCRdb to between 2017 and 2018). Results the study describes overall, beyond this receptor: Type 1 diabetes patients showed a moderate but significant shortening of TCRB CDR3 length in all four CD4+ subsets.

The method behind the library was the immunoSEQ multiplex PCR assay. The High Capacity cDNA Reverse Transcription Kit was used to reverse transcribe all of the isolated RNA, meaning that expressed TCRB transcripts were what got sequenced. TCRdb provides this immuneACCESS table in a form limited to in-frame rearrangements. Some clones are lacking; in checked studies, under half of them reflect an unresolved V gene, and why the rest are absent is not known. This sample has more than 15,000 clones in its table, and 60% to 75% of those were observed once. Roughly 0.84% of the sample is taken by the ten largest. The antigens these receptors bind are not known. The sample consisted of stem cell memory CD4+ T cells from blood. The cell subset or site label for this specimen denotes: stem cell-like memory CD4+ T cells. Receptor source: a man aged 25 to 40 with type 1 diabetes.

A word on this clone: The DNA is left out, because the CDR3 cannot be placed on it with certainty; the CDR3 is given as TCRdb lists it. This sequence joins TRBV21-1 and TRBJ1-6; TRBD1, as called in the table, went unchecked against the DNA. TRBV21-1 represents a pseudogene. The length of the CDR3 is 19 amino acids, counting both ends. CDR3 amino acids: CASSPLWGQGISYNSPLHF.

This clone has more than one count but fewer than ten. This chain joins TRBV6-5 and TRBJ2-7, with 8 bases fitting TRBD1. Germline V gene data show CDR1 as MNHEY and CDR2 as SVGAGI. The V segment lost 3 bases and the J segment 3 bases; nucleotides outside the gene matches: 7. The CDR3 has 15 residues. The CDR3 sequence is CASSYWQGAGYEQYF. Here the CDR3 DNA reads TGTGCCAGCAGTTATTGGCAGGGGGCTGGCTACGAGCAGTACTTC.

This clone was counted a few times. The chain recombines TRBV11-2 with TRBJ2-3, with TRBD2 matching over 12 bases. With 2 bases clipped from V and 2 bases from J, the junction kept 11 bases outside the gene matches. Germline-derived CDR1 and CDR2 are SGHAT and FQNNGV. The length of the CDR3 is 19 residues. The CDR3 coding sequence is TGTGCCAGCAGCTTACTGTCTAGCGGGGGGGTACGCCTCACAGATACGCAGTATTTT. Its translation: CASSLLSSGGVRLTDTQYF.

This clone was detected a few times. J is TRBJ2-5 and V is TRBV2; possibly TRBD2 for D (6 bases). The germline CDR1 and CDR2 sequences are SNHLY and FYNNEI. The V and J ends lost 7 bases and 3 bases respectively, with 12 bases between them. The CDR3 is 13 amino acids. In DNA, the CDR3 is TGTGCCAGCACGGGCGGGGTAGAAGAGACCCAGTACTTC. Amino acid sequence: CASTGGVEETQYF.

The CDR3 loop is CASSPQGSITNYGYTF. CDR3 nucleotides: TGTGCCAGCTCACCTCAGGGATCAATAACAAACTATGGCTACACCTTC. The rearrangement uses TRBV18 and TRBJ1-2; TRBD1 might be the D (5 bases). The CDR3 extends over 16 amino acids. Germline V gene sequence: CDR1 KGHSH, CDR2 LQKENI. The germline V and J ends were trimmed by 3 bases and 2 bases, with 16 bases remaining between them.

The gene calls are TRBV30 and TRBJ1-1; 9 bases are shared with TRBD1. The junction had 8 bases not matched to a gene; V was cut back by 7 bases and J by 5 bases. CDR1 GTSNPN and CDR2 SVGIG come from the germline V gene (reference sequence). The CDR3 length is 13 residues. Written as DNA, the CDR3 is TGTGCCTACAGAACAGGGGGCCAAACTGAAGCTTTCTTT. Its translation is CAYRTGGQTEAFF.

V is TRBV7-2 and J is TRBJ1-4, with D unresolved. CDR1 and CDR2 from the germline V gene are SGHTA and FQGNSA. The CDR3 is 13 amino acids. V was pared by 5 bases and J by 1 base, with 5 bases between. CDR3 residues: CASSVQTNEKLFF. CDR3 sequence (DNA): TGTGCCAGCAGCGTACAAACTAATGAAAAACTGTTTTTT.

The rearrangement uses TRBV29-1 and TRBJ2-1; TRBD2 matches 7 bases. The CDR3 is 13 amino acids. Trimming took 4 bases from V and 9 from J; bases not matched to a gene: 9. Germline V gene sequence: CDR1 SQVTM, CDR2 ANQGSEA. This CDR3 reads CSVAWNGEGEQFF. The CDR3 DNA sequence: TGCAGCGTTGCCTGGAACGGGGAGGGTGAGCAGTTCTTC.

The rearrangement uses TRBV9 and TRBJ2-2; D ambiguous. This CDR3 comprises 17 residues. Looked up from germline, CDR1 is SGDLS and CDR2 is YYNGEE. Trimming removed 5 bases at V and 3 bases at J, with 20 bases between. The CDR3 reads CASSPTPPPTHTGELFF. The CDR3 nucleotides read TGTGCCAGCAGTCCCACACCGCCCCCAACGCACACCGGGGAGCTGTTTTTT.

The CDR3 reads CASRYDRVVSGEQYF. The CDR3 DNA sequence: TGTGCCAGCAGGTATGACAGGGTAGTGTCGGGCGAGCAGTACTTC. This chain uses TRBV28 with TRBJ2-7, with TRBD1 identical over 7 bases. CDR1 and CDR2 from the germline V gene are MDHEN and SYDVKM. This CDR3 has 15 amino acids. J was trimmed by 6 bases and V by 6 bases; bases with no gene match: 14.

This sequence joins TRBV6-5 and TRBJ1-1; no reliable D call. V gave up 9 bases and J gave up 7 bases, with 15 bases separating them. Germline-derived CDR1 and CDR2 are MNHEY and SVGAGI. This CDR3 is built from 12 residues. The CDR3 DNA reads as TGTGCCAGTAAAACCGGGTTCCTTGAAGCTTTCTTT. Amino acid sequence: CASKTGFLEAFF.

Note on this clone: Other DNA sequences in this sample translate to the same CDR3. The CDR3 DNA reads as TGCGCCAGCAGCTTGGTTCCGGGGGTCGAGACCCAGTACTTC. This codes for CASSLVPGVETQYF. The chain joins TRBV5-1 to TRBJ2-5, with a weak D call TRBD2 (6 bases). Trimming stripped 0 bases from V and 5 bases from J, with 11 bases between. Germline V gives CDR1 SGHRS, CDR2 YFSETQ. CDR3 length equals 14 residues. Variable domain in full (rest from reference TRBV5-1 and TRBJ2-5): KAGVTQTPRYLIKTRGQQVTLSCSPISGHRSVSWYQQTPGQGLQFLFEYFSETQRNKGNFPGRFSGRQFSNSRSEMNVSTLELGDSALYLCASSLVPGVETQYFGPGTRLLVL.

The chain couples TRBV7-9 to TRBJ2-2; perhaps TRBD1 as D (5 bases). Per the germline V gene, CDR1 is SEHNR and CDR2 is FQNEAQ (reference sequence). This CDR3 has 15 residues. V dropped 0 bases and J dropped 6 bases, with 11 bases sitting between them. The CDR3, as DNA: TGTGCCAGCAGCTTAGCGCAGGGAAAGTCCGGGGAGCTGTTTTTT. It yields the protein CASSLAQGKSGELFF.

About this clone: Its ends do not fully match the called genes, so a read error is possible. J is TRBJ1-4 and V is TRBV5-1, with 8 positions matching TRBD1. The CDR3 length is 14 residues. CDR1 and CDR2 from the germline V gene are SGHRS and YFSETQ. CDR3 sequence (DNA): TGCGCCAGCAGTTTGGACAGGGCCACTGAAAAACTGTTTTTT. As protein: CASSLDRATEKLFF.

The rearrangement links TRBV5-1 to TRBJ1-1, with D tentatively TRBD1 (6 bases). The germline V and J ends were trimmed by 4 bases and 1 base, with 17 bases remaining between them. CDR3 length: 16 amino acids. Looked up from germline, CDR1 is SGHRS and CDR2 is YFSETQ. This CDR3 is CASSAKTPGQNTEAFF. The CDR3 DNA reads TGCGCCAGCAGCGCAAAGACACCGGGACAGAACACTGAAGCTTTCTTT.

The chain links TRBV10-3 to TRBJ2-5; a weak D match, TRBD2 (6 bases). Looked up from germline, CDR1 is ENHRY and CDR2 is SYGVKD. Trimming pared 3 bases from V and 1 base from J, leaving 9 bases between. CDR3 length: 14 amino acids. This CDR3 is CAISDGGTQETQYF. The DNA of the CDR3 is TGTGCCATCAGTGACGGAGGGACCCAAGAGACCCAGTACTTC.

V and J are TRBV2 and TRBJ1-5; TRBD1 matches 8 bases. The CDR3 covers 14 residues. In germline, CDR1 is SNHLY, CDR2 FYNNEI. Unmatched junction bases numbered 6, after V lost 4 bases and J lost 7 bases. The CDR3, as DNA: TGTGCCAGCAGTGGGACAGGGCTGGGACAGCCCCAGCATTTT. Residues: CASSGTGLGQPQHF.

The chain joins TRBV4-3 to TRBJ2-1; 7 bases agree with TRBD1. The CDR3 length is 15 residues. After removal of 6 bases from V and 4 bases from J, the junction contained 9 bases not matched to a gene. The germline CDR1 and CDR2 sequences are LGHNA and YSLEER. This CDR3 reads CASRIPGQTYNEQFF. In DNA form, the CDR3 reads TGCGCCAGCAGAATACCGGGACAGACTTACAATGAGCAGTTCTTC.

This chain links TRBV27 with TRBJ2-1; TRBD2 is a possible D gene (5 bases). The germline CDR1 and CDR2 sequences are MNHEY and SMNVEV (reference sequence). This CDR3 has 15 residues. The germline V and J ends were trimmed by 5 bases and 5 bases, with 16 bases remaining between them. CDR3 bases: TGTGCCAGCAGTCCACGCCGGGATTTCGACAATGAGCAGTTCTTC. It yields the protein CASSPRRDFDNEQFF.

The rearrangement joins TRBV7-9 to TRBJ2-2, with D perhaps TRBD1 (5 bases). V shed 5 bases and J shed 4 bases, with 8 bases lying between them. The germline V gene encodes CDR1 SEHNR and CDR2 FQNEAQ (reference sequence). This CDR3 contains 13 residues. In DNA, the CDR3 is TGTGCCAGCAGCATGACAGTCACCGGGGAGCTGTTTTTT. Protein: CASSMTVTGELFF.

V gene TRBV5-4 combines with J gene TRBJ2-3; the D is unclear. The CDR3 consists of 15 residues. The V end was cut by 1 base, the J end by 2 bases, with 11 bases between. The V gene's germline CDR1 is SGHNT and CDR2 YYREEE (reference sequence). The CDR3 is CASSLLDRSTDTQYF. In nucleotides, the CDR3 is TGTGCCAGCAGCTTGTTAGATCGCTCCACAGATACGCAGTATTTT.

The rearrangement joins TRBV4-2 to TRBJ1-1; a possible D gene is TRBD1 (6 bases). Per germline, CDR1 LGHNA and CDR2 YNFKEQ. This CDR3 region has 13 residues. V shed 5 bases and J shed 1 base, with 8 bases lying between them. The CDR3, as DNA: TGTGCCAGCAGCGGACAGACGAACACTGAAGCTTTCTTT. Amino acids: CASSGQTNTEAFF.

This clone showed up just a few times. The V call is TRBV18, the J call TRBJ2-7; the D gene is possibly TRBD2 (6 bases). Deletions cut 3 bases from V and 1 base from J, with 10 bases between. The CDR3 totals 14 residues. Germline assignment: CDR1 KGHSH and CDR2 LQKENI. The DNA of the CDR3 is TGTGCCAGCTCACCGCGGGACCTTTCCTACGAGCAGTACTTC. Its translation: CASSPRDLSYEQYF.

The chain joins TRBV30 to TRBJ2-7; no definite D call. V was shortened by 5 bases and J by 4 bases, with 6 bases between the two germline ends. The CDR3 is 10 residues long. The germline gives CDR1 GTSNPN, CDR2 SVGIG (reference sequence). CDR3 in DNA: TGTGCCTGGGGCCAGTACGAGCAGTACTTC. The encoded protein is CAWGQYEQYF. The full variable domain, in which reference TRBV30 and TRBJ2-7 provide the parts outside the CDR3, is SQTIHQWPATLVQPVGSPLSLECTVEGTSNPNLYWYRQAAGRGLQLLFYSVGIGQISSEVPQNLSASRPQDRQFILSSKKLLLSDSGFYLCAWGQYEQYFGPGTRLTVT.